This T cell receptor beta chain was documented in a study of OX40 agonist ivuxolimab in advanced cancers. Study-level background: Clinicians treated patients with ivuxolimab, an agonistic anti-OX40 (CD134) antibody. Prior anti-PD-1, anti-PD-L1 or anti-CTLA-4 therapy was allowed; approximately 41% had some.

The study's findings and limits: Nonresponders included some who also had low normalized T-cell clonal expansion.

As for this clone: Antigen: not known.

Peripheral blood came from all dose cohorts at three timepoints. Sequencing was performed with immunoSEQ multiplex PCR; in TCRdb, only in-frame clones are kept and a portion is missing. The sample holds about 72,000 clones, approximately 92% seen once. Germline values: CDR1 SGHAT, CDR2 FQNNGV. The germline V and J ends were trimmed by 3 bases and 3 bases, with 11 bases remaining between them. The CDR3 has 14 residues. This rearrangement joins TRBV11-2 to TRBJ2-5; TRBD1 or TRBD2 may be the D gene (5 bases each). This specimen consisted of CD4+ or CD8+ T cells sorted from blood, obtained in a trial of the OX40 agonist ivuxolimab. The TCR originated in an adult with an advanced solid tumor such as melanoma, head and neck, liver or kidney cancer. As DNA, the CDR3 is TGTGCCAGCAGCTTCCACCTGGGGGAAGAGACCCAGTACTTC. Translation: CASSFHLGEETQYF.